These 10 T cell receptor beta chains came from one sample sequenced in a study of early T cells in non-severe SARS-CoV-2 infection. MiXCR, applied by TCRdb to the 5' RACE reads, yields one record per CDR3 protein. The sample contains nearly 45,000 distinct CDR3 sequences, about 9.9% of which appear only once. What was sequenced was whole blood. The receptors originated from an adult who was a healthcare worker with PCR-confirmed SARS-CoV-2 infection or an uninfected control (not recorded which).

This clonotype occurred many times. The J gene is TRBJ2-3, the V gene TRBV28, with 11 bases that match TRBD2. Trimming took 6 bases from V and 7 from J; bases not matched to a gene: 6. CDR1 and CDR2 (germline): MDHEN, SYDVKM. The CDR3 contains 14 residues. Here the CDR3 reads CASRGTSGFNTQYF. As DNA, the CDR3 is TGTGCCAGCAGGGGGACTAGCGGTTTTAATACGCAGTATTTT. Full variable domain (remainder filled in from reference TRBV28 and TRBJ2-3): DVKVTQSSRYLVKRTGEKVFLECVQDMDHENMFWYRQDPGLGLRLIYFSYDVKMKEKGDIPEGYSVSREKKERFSLILESASTNQTSMYLCASRGTSGFNTQYFGPGTRLTVL.

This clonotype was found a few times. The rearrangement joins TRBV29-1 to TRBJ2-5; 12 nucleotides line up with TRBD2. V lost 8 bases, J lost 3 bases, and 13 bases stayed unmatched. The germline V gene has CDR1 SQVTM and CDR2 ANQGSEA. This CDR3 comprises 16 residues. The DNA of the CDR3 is TGCAGCTCCCTCGGGCTAGCGGGAGGGCCCAAAGAGACCCAGTACTTC. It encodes CSSLGLAGGPKETQYF.

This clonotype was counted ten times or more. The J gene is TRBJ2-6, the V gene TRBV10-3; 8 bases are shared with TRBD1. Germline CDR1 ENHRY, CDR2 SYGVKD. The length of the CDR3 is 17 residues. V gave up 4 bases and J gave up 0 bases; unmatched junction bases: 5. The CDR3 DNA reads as TGTGCCATCAGTGTGGGACAGGACTACTCTGGGGCCAACGTCCTGACTTTC. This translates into CAISVGQDYSGANVLTF.

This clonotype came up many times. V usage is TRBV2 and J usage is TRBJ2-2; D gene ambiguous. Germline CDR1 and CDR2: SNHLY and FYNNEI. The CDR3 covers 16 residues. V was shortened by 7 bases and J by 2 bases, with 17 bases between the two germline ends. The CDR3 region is CASTRTGYRNTGELFF. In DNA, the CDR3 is TGTGCCAGCACTCGAACGGGTTACAGAAACACCGGGGAGCTGTTTTTT.

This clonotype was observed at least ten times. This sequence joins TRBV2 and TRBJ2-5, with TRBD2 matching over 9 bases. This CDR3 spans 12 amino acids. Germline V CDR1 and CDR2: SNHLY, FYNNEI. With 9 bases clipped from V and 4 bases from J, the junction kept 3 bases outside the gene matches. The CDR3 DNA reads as TGTGCCAGGGGGACTAGCCGAGAGACCCAGTACTTC. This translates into CARGTSRETQYF. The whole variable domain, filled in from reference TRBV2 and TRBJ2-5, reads EPEVTQTPSHQVTQMGQEVILRCVPISNHLYFYWYRQILGQKVEFLVSFYNNEISEKSEIFDDQFSVERPDGSNFTLKIRSTKLEDSAMYFCARGTSRETQYFGPGTRLLVL.

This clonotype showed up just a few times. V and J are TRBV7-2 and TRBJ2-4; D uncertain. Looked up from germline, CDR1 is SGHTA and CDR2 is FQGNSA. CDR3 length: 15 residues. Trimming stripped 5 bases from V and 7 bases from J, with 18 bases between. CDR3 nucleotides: TGTGCCAGCAGCAATGGGGTTGTTCGGCGGAACATTCAGTACTTC. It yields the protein CASSNGVVRRNIQYF.

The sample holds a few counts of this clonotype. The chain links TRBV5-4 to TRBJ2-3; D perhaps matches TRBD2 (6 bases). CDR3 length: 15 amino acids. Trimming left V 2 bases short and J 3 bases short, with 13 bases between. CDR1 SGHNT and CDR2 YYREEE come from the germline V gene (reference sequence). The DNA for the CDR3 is TGTGCCAGCAGCTTTACGGGGGAGCCGACAGATACGCAGTATTTT. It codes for CASSFTGEPTDTQYF. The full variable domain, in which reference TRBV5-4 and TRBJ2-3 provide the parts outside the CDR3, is ETGVTQSPTHLIKTRGQQVTLRCSSQSGHNTVSWYQQALGQGPQFIFQYYREEENGRGNFPPRFSGLQFPNYSSELNVNALELDDSALYLCASSFTGEPTDTQYFGPGTRLTVL.

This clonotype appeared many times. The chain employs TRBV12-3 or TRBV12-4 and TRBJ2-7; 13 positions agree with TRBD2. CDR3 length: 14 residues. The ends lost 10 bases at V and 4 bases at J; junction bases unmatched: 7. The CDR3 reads CANLGTSGKYEQYF. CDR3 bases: TGTGCCAACCTCGGGACTAGCGGGAAGTACGAGCAGTACTTC.

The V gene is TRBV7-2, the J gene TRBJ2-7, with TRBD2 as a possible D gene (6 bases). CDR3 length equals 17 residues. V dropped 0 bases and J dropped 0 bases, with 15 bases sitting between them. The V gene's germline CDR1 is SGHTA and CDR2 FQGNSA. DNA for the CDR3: TGTGCCAGCAGCTTAGCGGGGGGAGGCTCGAGCTCCTACGAGCAGTACTTC. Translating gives CASSLAGGGSSSYEQYF. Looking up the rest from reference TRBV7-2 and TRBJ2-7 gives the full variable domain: GAGVSQSPSNKVTEKGKDVELRCDPISGHTALYWYRQSLGQGLEFLIYFQGNSAPDKSGLPSDRFSAERTGGSVSTLTIQRTQQEDSAVYLCASSLAGGGSSSYEQYFGPGTRLTVT.

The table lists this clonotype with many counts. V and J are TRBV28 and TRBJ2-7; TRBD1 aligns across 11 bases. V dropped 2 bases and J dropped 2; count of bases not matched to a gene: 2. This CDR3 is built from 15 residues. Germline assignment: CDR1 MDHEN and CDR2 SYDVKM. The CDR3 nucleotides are TGTGCCAGCAGTTTACCGGGACAGGGGGCCTACGAGCAGTACTTC. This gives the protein CASSLPGQGAYEQYF.